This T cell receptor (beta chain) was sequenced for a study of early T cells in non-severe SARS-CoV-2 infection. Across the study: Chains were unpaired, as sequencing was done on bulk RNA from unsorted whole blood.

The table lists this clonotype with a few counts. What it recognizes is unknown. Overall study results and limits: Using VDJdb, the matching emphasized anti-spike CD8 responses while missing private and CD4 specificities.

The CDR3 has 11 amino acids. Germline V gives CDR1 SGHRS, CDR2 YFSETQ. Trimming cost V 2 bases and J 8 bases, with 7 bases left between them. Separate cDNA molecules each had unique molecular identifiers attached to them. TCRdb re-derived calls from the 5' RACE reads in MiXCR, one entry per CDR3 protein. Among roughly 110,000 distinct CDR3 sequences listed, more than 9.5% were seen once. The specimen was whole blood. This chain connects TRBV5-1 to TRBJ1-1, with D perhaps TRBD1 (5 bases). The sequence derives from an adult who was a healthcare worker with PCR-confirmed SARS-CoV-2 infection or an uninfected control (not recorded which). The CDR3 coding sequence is TGCGCCAGCAGCTTTACAGGAGAAGCTTTCTTT. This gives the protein CASSFTGEAFF.